This T cell receptor beta chain was documented in a study of tumor-infiltrating lymphocytes in primary liver carcinoma. Co-extracted RNA and DNA came from about 20-30 mg of unsorted bulk tissue. Note on this clonotype: Its ends do not fully match the called genes, so a read error is possible.

TCR beta cDNA was reverse-transcribed from roughly 520 ng of total RNA. The reaction used a constant-region primer and ProtoScript II reverse transcriptase. The TCR beta library was amplified through three nested multiplex PCR rounds in a modified ARM-PCR procedure. The opening two PCR rounds, around 9 cycles each, paired TRBV1-TRBV30 forward primers with a C-beta reverse primer. Each CDR3 protein gets one entry after TCRdb re-called the multiplex PCR reads with MiXCR. This table holds more than 100,000 distinct CDR3 sequences, around two thirds found once. This CDR3 spans 16 amino acids. Germline CDR1 is SGHAT and CDR2 is FQNNGV.

The sequenced material came from liver tumor tissue from sampling region 1. Subset denoted: tumor region T1, superior pole. V gene TRBV11-2 combines with J gene TRBJ2-1, with a tentative D call TRBD2 (5 bases). This sequence was found in a woman aged 55-70 years with primary liver carcinoma and hepatitis B virus infection. CDR3 bases: TGTGCCAACAGCTACCCCACTAGAAGGCCGTACAATGAGCAGTTCTTC. Translation: CANSYPTRRPYNEQFF.